This TCR beta chain emerged from a study of blood T cell repertoires in COVID-19. Data came from immunoSEQ multiplex PCR; TCRdb stores just in-frame clones and leaves some out. The sample lists 200,000 to 250,000 clones; 70% to 90% were seen once. This CDR3 contains 15 residues. Trimming removed 5 bases from V and 14 bases from J; junction bases left unmatched: 15. The V gene's germline CDR1 is SEHNR and CDR2 FQNEAQ (reference sequence). This clone was counted a single time. Input material: PBMCs or T cells enriched from blood (not recorded which). The TCR originated in a man aged 25-40 years with acute COVID-19. This chain uses TRBV7-9 with TRBJ1-6, with 7 bases aligning to TRBD1. CDR3 nucleotides: TGTGCCAGCAGCCCGGGACAGCAGCGGGTTGAGGCCCTCCACTTT. It is translated as CASSPGQQRVEALHF.